A single sample is the source of the 22 T cell receptor beta chains below, sequenced in a study of T cells in Graves' hyperthyroidism and ophthalmopathy. Amplification of TCR beta CDR3 regions was performed using RNA transcripts as template. An initial round of RT-PCR targeting the TCR CDR3 relied on the HTBI primer set. Using its own MiXCR run on the multiplex PCR reads, TCRdb lists one record per CDR3 protein. The table includes nearly 250,000 distinct CDR3 sequences, roughly 15% detected once. Source material: blood. The origin of the receptors is a woman aged 18-35 years with Graves' ophthalmopathy.

There are many counts of this clonotype. The J gene is TRBJ2-7, the V gene TRBV20-1; D is unresolved. CDR1 DFQATT and CDR2 SNEGSKA come from the germline V gene (reference sequence). This CDR3 is built from 13 residues. Trimming took 2 bases from V and 3 from J, leaving 11 bases between them. CDR3 in amino acids: CSARPDGYYEQYF. In nucleotides, the CDR3 is TGCAGTGCTAGACCGGACGGATACTACGAGCAGTACTTC.

The table lists this clonotype with many counts. The chain is built from TRBV3-1 and TRBJ1-5; D might be TRBD1 (5 bases). V gave up 3 bases and J gave up 6 bases, with 9 bases separating them. The CDR3 sequence is 13 residues long. Germline V gives CDR1 LGHDT, CDR2 YNNKEL (reference sequence). The CDR3 DNA reads TGTGCCAGCAGCCAGGGGGGGGTTCAGCCCCAGCATTTT. Its protein product is CASSQGGVQPQHF. Drawing the rest from reference TRBV3-1 and TRBJ1-5, the complete variable domain is DTAVSQTPKYLVTQMGNDKSIKCEQNLGHDTMYWYKQDSKKFLKIMFSYNNKELIINETVPNRFSPKSPDKAHLNLHINSLELGDSAVYFCASSQGGVQPQHFGDGTRLSIL.

This clonotype was recorded a few times. The chain has TRBV7-9 and TRBJ1-2; weak D call: TRBD1 (5 bases). CDR1 is SEHNR and CDR2 is FQNEAQ in the germline V gene (reference sequence). The CDR3 runs to 14 residues. The V end lost 5 bases, the J end lost 5 bases, and 15 bases lay between the germline ends. The CDR3 DNA is TGTGCCAGCAGCCGGTCGGGGGGGAGTTATGGCTACACCTTC. Translated: CASSRSGGSYGYTF.

V is TRBV5-1 and J is TRBJ2-2; TRBD1 matches 7 bases. The junction had 2 bases not matched to a gene; V was cut back by 0 bases and J by 0 bases. Germline V gene data show CDR1 as SGHRS and CDR2 as YFSETQ. The CDR3 covers 16 residues. Here the CDR3 reads CASSLAGTANTGELFF. CDR3 nucleotide sequence: TGCGCCAGCAGCTTGGCCGGGACAGCGAACACCGGGGAGCTGTTTTTT. Based on the CDR3 plus reference TRBV5-1 and TRBJ2-2, the full variable domain is KAGVTQTPRYLIKTRGQQVTLSCSPISGHRSVSWYQQTPGQGLQFLFEYFSETQRNKGNFPGRFSGRQFSNSRSEMNVSTLELGDSALYLCASSLAGTANTGELFFGEGSRLTVL.

The CDR3 sequence is CASSWGGAVTDTQYF. In DNA, the CDR3 is TGTGCCAGCAGCTGGGGGGGGGCCGTCACAGATACGCAGTATTTT. The chain has TRBV7-9 and TRBJ2-3; the D gene is possibly TRBD2 (7 bases). The germline V gene encodes CDR1 SEHNR and CDR2 FQNEAQ (reference sequence). Trimming pared 4 bases from V and 2 bases from J, leaving 13 bases between. This CDR3 region has 15 residues.

This sequence joins TRBV14 and TRBJ1-2; 7 nucleotides align to TRBD1. V was pared by 11 bases and J by 4 bases, with 10 bases of the junction left unmatched. Germline assignment: CDR1 SGHDN and CDR2 FVKESK. There are 13 residues in the CDR3. The DNA for the CDR3 is TGTGCCGGCTCGGACAGGATGGCCTATGGCTACACCTTC. Its protein is CAGSDRMAYGYTF.

Ten or more counts support this clonotype. The J gene is TRBJ2-2, the V gene TRBV7-8, with TRBD1 matching 9 bases. Germline CDR1 is SGHVS and CDR2 is FQNEAQ. V gave up 3 bases and J gave up 4 bases; unmatched junction bases: 3. CDR3 length: 15 amino acids. DNA for the CDR3: TGTGCCAGCAGCTTCACAGGGGGCGGCACCGGGGAGCTGTTTTTT. Translating gives CASSFTGGGTGELFF.

This clonotype has ten or more counts. This chain uses TRBV20-1 with TRBJ2-5; 10 bases agree with TRBD1. The CDR3 is made up of 15 amino acids. The ends lost 0 bases at V and 5 bases at J; junction bases unmatched: 6. Per the germline V gene, CDR1 is DFQATT and CDR2 is SNEGSKA (reference sequence). DNA for the CDR3: TGCAGTGCTAGAGACGACAGGGGGCCTGGGGAGACCCAGTACTTC. It specifies CSARDDRGPGETQYF.

The chain carries TRBV19 and TRBJ1-6; no reliable D call. Trimming cost V 5 bases and J 5 bases, with 13 bases left between them. Germline CDR1 and CDR2: LNHDA and SQIVND (reference sequence). CDR3 length: 15 residues. The CDR3 loop is CASSSRTKDNSPLHF. The DNA for the CDR3 is TGTGCCAGTAGTTCTCGGACCAAGGATAATTCACCCCTCCACTTT.

The chain joins TRBV10-1 to TRBJ2-5; D gene unclear. Germline values: CDR1 WNHNN, CDR2 SYGVQD (reference sequence). The CDR3 runs 13 residues. V was clipped by 2 bases and J by 7 bases, with 11 bases between them. The CDR3 loop is CASSEGLTTTQYF. CDR3 coding DNA: TGCGCCAGCAGTGAGGGGTTAACTACGACCCAGTACTTC.

This clonotype was counted ten times or more. The chain employs TRBV7-2 and TRBJ1-1; D uncertain. The CDR3 spans 15 residues. The germline V and J ends were trimmed by 5 bases and 0 bases, with 13 bases remaining between them. Looked up from germline, CDR1 is SGHTA and CDR2 is FQGNSA. This CDR3 reads CASSTSPQMNTEAFF. DNA of the CDR3: TGTGCCAGCAGCACTAGCCCACAGATGAACACTGAAGCTTTCTTT.

This clonotype was detected ten times or more. The rearrangement links TRBV20-1 to TRBJ1-1; D perhaps matches TRBD1 (6 bases). The germline gives CDR1 DFQATT, CDR2 SNEGSKA (reference sequence). The CDR3 contains 11 residues. V was trimmed by 5 bases and J by 9 bases, leaving 13 bases between them. The CDR3 DNA sequence: TGCAGTGCTGGGGGGGCACCTCAAGCTTTCTTT. This gives the protein CSAGGAPQAFF.

This clonotype showed up many times. The chain employs TRBV7-2 and TRBJ1-2; D ambiguous. With 5 bases removed from V and 4 bases from J, the gap between germline ends came to 14 bases. The CDR3 runs 14 residues. Germline V gene lookup returns CDR1 SGHTA and CDR2 FQGNSA. The chain's CDR3 is CASSPLRRFYGYTF. The CDR3 nucleotides are TGTGCCAGCAGCCCACTCCGGCGGTTCTATGGCTACACCTTC.

This clonotype has a count of ten or more. V usage is TRBV10-3 and J usage is TRBJ2-1, with D possibly matching TRBD1 (6 bases). The CDR3 totals 13 residues. CDR1 and CDR2 (germline): ENHRY, SYGVKD. Trimming pared 4 bases from V and 7 bases from J, leaving 11 bases between. The CDR3 DNA is TGTGCCATCAGTGGCCAACAGGGTAATGAGCAGTTCTTC. Translating it yields CAISGQQGNEQFF.

Many counts were recorded for this clonotype. This chain connects TRBV2 to TRBJ2-7; 7 bases line up with TRBD2. Germline CDR1 SNHLY, CDR2 FYNNEI. Unmatched junction bases numbered 6, after V lost 2 bases and J lost 2 bases. The CDR3 has 15 amino acids. The CDR3 reads CASSETPAGAYEQYF. CDR3 sequence (DNA): TGTGCCAGCAGTGAAACCCCCGCGGGGGCCTACGAGCAGTACTTC.

This clonotype showed up just a few times. The chain joins TRBV27 to TRBJ2-7; TRBD1 is a possible D gene (6 bases). Looked up from germline, CDR1 is MNHEY and CDR2 is SMNVEV (reference sequence). V was shortened by 3 bases and J by 2 bases, with 8 bases between the two germline ends. This CDR3 contains 13 residues. The DNA of the CDR3 is TGTGCCAGCAGTTTGGCAGGGGCCTACGAGCAGTACTTC. Translation gives CASSLAGAYEQYF.

In its sample, this clonotype was seen many times. The chain is built from TRBV20-1 and TRBJ2-7; D call uncertain. The CDR3 consists of 12 residues. V was pared by 3 bases and J by 1 base, with 7 bases between. Germline lookup yields CDR1 DFQATT and CDR2 SNEGSKA (reference sequence). The CDR3 DNA sequence: TGCAGTGCTAGTGCGTATTCCTACGAGCAGTACTTC. This codes for CSASAYSYEQYF.

CDR3: CASSLAGENTIYF. The CDR3 region has the DNA TGTGCCAGCAGCTTAGCTGGTGAAAACACCATATATTTT. The chain uses TRBV7-9 and TRBJ1-3; no clear D gene. The CDR3 is made up of 13 amino acids. Germline CDR1 and CDR2: SEHNR and FQNEAQ (reference sequence). Trimming stripped 0 bases from V and 6 bases from J, with 6 bases between.

This clonotype appeared many times. This chain connects TRBV5-1 to TRBJ1-1; D not certain. V lost 4 bases, J lost 7 bases, and 17 bases lay in between. The V gene's germline CDR1 is SGHRS and CDR2 YFSETQ. The CDR3 length is 14 residues. For the CDR3, the DNA is TGCGCCAGCAGCCCCGACGCGGGGAATAGTGAAGCTTTCTTT. This codes for CASSPDAGNSEAFF.

This clonotype was seen only a few times. The chain combines TRBV9 with TRBJ2-2; no clear D gene. V lost 0 bases and J lost 0, with 6 bases in between. The CDR3 length is 15 residues. Looked up from germline, CDR1 is SGDLS and CDR2 is YYNGEE. The CDR3 DNA reads as TGTGCCAGCAGCGTAGGGCAGTCGAACACCGGGGAGCTGTTTTTT. Translation gives CASSVGQSNTGELFF.

This clonotype came up many times. The chain recombines TRBV5-8 with TRBJ2-5; 7 nucleotides match TRBD2. V lost 2 bases and J lost 2; bases outside the gene matches: 6. Germline CDR1 and CDR2: SGHTS and YDEGEE. This CDR3 spans 15 amino acids. The CDR3 sequence: CASSLRTSGQETQYF. CDR3 bases: TGTGCCAGCAGCTTACGGACTAGTGGACAAGAGACCCAGTACTTC.

This clonotype was seen at least ten times. This chain uses TRBV20-1 with TRBJ2-3, with a possible D match to TRBD2 (6 bases). The V gene's germline CDR1 is DFQATT and CDR2 SNEGSKA (reference sequence). Trimming shortened V by 6 bases and J by 1 base, and 14 bases separated the two germline ends. The CDR3 contains 14 residues. The CDR3 loop reads CSAKLAWGTDTQYF. CDR3 DNA sequence: TGCAGTGCAAAGCTAGCGTGGGGCACAGATACGCAGTATTTT.